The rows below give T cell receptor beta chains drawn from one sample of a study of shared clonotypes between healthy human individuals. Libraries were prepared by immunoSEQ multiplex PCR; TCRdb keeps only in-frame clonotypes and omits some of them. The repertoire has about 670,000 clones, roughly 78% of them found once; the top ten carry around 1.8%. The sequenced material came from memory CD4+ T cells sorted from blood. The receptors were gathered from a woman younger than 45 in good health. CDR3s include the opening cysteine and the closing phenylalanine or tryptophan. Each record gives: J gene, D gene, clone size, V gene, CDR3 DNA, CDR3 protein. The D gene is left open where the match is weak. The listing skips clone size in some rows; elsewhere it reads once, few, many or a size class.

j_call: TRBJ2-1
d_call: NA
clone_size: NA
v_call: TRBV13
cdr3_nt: TGTGCCAGCAGCTTTCGGACTCTCCGAGACCATGAGCAGTTCTTC
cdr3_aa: CASSFRTLRDHEQFF

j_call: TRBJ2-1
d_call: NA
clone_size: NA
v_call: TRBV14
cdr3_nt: TGTGCCAGCAGCCAAGCCGCCACGCTTCTGCAGTTCTTC
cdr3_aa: CASSQAATLLQFF

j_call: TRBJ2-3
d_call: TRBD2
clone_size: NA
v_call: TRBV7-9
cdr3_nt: TGTGCCAGCAGCTTCAGTCTAGCGGGTGGGATAGATACGCAGTATTTT
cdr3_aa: CASSFSLAGGIDTQYF

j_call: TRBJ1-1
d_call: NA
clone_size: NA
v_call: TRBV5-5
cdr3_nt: TGTGCCAGCAGATGGAGTGAGGGGGAATGGACTGAAGCTTTCTTT
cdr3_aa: CASRWSEGEWTEAFF

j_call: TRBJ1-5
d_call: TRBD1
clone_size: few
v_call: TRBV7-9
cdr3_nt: TGTGCCAGCAGCCCGTTATTCACAGGGGCCAATCAGCCCCAGCATTTT
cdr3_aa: CASSPLFTGANQPQHF

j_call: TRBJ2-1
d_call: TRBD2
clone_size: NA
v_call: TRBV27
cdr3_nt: TGTGCCAGCATGTCAGGAAGGGAGACTTGGACTAGCGGGGAGCAGTTCTTC
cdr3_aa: CASMSGRETWTSGEQFF

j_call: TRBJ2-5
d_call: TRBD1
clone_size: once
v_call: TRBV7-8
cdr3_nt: TGTGCCAGCAGCCCGGCTTGGGACAGTTTCCCCCGGGAGACCCAGTACTTC
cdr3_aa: CASSPAWDSFPRETQYF

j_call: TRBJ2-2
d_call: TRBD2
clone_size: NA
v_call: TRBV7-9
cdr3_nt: TGTGCCACCACCTTGGGGACTACGAACACCGGGGAGCTGTTTTTT
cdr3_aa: CATTLGTTNTGELFF

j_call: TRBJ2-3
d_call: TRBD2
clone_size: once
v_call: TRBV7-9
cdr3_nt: TGTGCCAGCAGCACGGGACTAGCGGGAGGGCGGGCAGATACGCAGTATTTT
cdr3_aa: CASSTGLAGGRADTQYF

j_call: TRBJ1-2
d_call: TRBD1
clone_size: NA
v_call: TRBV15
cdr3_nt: TGTGCCACCAGACAGGGGGAAGCTAACTATGGCTACACCTTC
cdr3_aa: CATRQGEANYGYTF

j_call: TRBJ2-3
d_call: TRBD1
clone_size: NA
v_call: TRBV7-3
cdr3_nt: TGTGCCAGCAGCTTGACAGGGTTCACAGATACGCAGTATTTT
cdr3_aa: CASSLTGFTDTQYF

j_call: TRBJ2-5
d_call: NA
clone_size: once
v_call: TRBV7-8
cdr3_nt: TGTGCCAGCAGCTTAGATTCCGCAGGGCTCTCCGAGACCCAGTACTTC
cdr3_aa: CASSLDSAGLSETQYF

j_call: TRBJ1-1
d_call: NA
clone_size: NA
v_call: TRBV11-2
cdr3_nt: TGTGCCAGCAGCTTGGGCCCTGAAGCTTTCTTT
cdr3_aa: CASSLGPEAFF

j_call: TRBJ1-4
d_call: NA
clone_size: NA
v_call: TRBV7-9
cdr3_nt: TGTGCCAGCAGCTTATGGGGGGAGGAAAAACTGTTTTTT
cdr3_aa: CASSLWGEEKLFF

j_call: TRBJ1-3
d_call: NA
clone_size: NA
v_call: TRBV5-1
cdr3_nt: TGCGCCAGCAGCTTGGAAGCTGGAAACACCATATATTTT
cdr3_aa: CASSLEAGNTIYF

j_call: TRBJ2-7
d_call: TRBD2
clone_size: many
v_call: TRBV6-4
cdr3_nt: TGTGCCAGCAGGAGGGAGCGGGACCCTGATGAAGAGCAGTACTTC
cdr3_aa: CASRRERDPDEEQYF

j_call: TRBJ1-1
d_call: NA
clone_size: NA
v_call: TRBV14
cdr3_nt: TGTGCCAGCAGCCAAGGGTCGCCGGCCACTGAAGCTTTCTTT
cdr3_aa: CASSQGSPATEAFF

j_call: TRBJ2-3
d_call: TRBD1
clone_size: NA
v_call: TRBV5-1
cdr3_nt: TGCGCCAGCAGCCCCGGACAGGGCCCTAGCACAGATACGCAGTATTTT
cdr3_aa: CASSPGQGPSTDTQYF

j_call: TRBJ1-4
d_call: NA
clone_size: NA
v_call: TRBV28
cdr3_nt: TGTGCCAGCAGTTCCATACGACGGGACGCACTGTTTTTT
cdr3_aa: CASSSIRRDALFF

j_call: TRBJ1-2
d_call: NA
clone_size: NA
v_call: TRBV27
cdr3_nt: TGTGCCAGCAGAACCCTCCGGGACACCCTCTATGGCTACACCTTC
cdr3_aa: CASRTLRDTLYGYTF